The rows below give T cell receptor beta chains drawn from one sample of a study of cytomegalovirus exposure and HLA in healthy donors. Clones were sequenced by immunoSEQ multiplex PCR, and TCRdb holds only the in-frame ones, with some missing. The data show 240,000 or so clones, 70% to 90% seen once. The material sequenced was PBMCs. The receptors stem from a woman aged 60-75 years in good health and CMV-seropositive. The CDR3 runs from the conserved cysteine through the conserved F or W. D genes are given only for firm matches. Clone size appears in some rows only: once, few, many, or a class for an expanded clone.

j_gene: TRBJ2-2; abundance: -; len: 15; d_gene: -; v_gene: TRBV7-2; CDR3aa: CASRASATNTGELFF; CDR3nt: TGTGCCAGCAGGGCTAGCGCCACGAACACCGGGGAGCTGTTTTTT
j_gene: TRBJ2-1; abundance: -; len: 19; d_gene: TRBD2; v_gene: TRBV27; CDR3aa: CASSFRGGLAGASYNEQFF; CDR3nt: TGTGCCAGCAGTTTTAGGGGGGGACTAGCGGGAGCATCATACAATGAGCAGTTCTTC
j_gene: TRBJ1-1; abundance: -; len: 14; d_gene: -; v_gene: TRBV27; CDR3aa: CASSLLGASTEAFF; CDR3nt: TGTGCCAGCAGTTTATTGGGAGCTTCCACTGAAGCTTTCTTT
j_gene: TRBJ1-1; abundance: -; len: 15; d_gene: TRBD1; v_gene: TRBV10-3; CDR3aa: CAISDTGQGSTEAFF; CDR3nt: TGTGCCATCAGTGATACGGGACAGGGGAGCACTGAAGCTTTCTTT
j_gene: TRBJ1-1; abundance: -; len: 13; d_gene: -; v_gene: TRBV6-1; CDR3aa: CASSETGNTEAFF; CDR3nt: TGTGCCAGCAGTGAAACAGGGAACACTGAAGCTTTCTTT
j_gene: TRBJ1-1; abundance: -; len: 12; d_gene: -; v_gene: TRBV6-1; CDR3aa: CASRRGSTEAFF; CDR3nt: TGTGCCAGCAGAAGGGGGAGCACTGAAGCTTTCTTT
j_gene: TRBJ1-2; abundance: -; len: 12; d_gene: TRBD1; v_gene: TRBV19; CDR3aa: CTSSQGAGGYTF; CDR3nt: TGTACCAGTAGTCAGGGGGCAGGAGGCTACACCTTC
j_gene: TRBJ1-5; abundance: once; len: 13; d_gene: TRBD1; v_gene: TRBV6-1; CDR3aa: CASRDRGGQPQHF; CDR3nt: TGTGCCAGCCGGGACAGGGGAGGTCAGCCCCAGCATTTT
j_gene: TRBJ2-7; abundance: -; len: 19; d_gene: TRBD2; v_gene: TRBV27; CDR3aa: CASSLRIWGLAGVSYEQYF; CDR3nt: TGTGCCAGCAGTTTACGAATTTGGGGGCTAGCGGGAGTCTCCTACGAGCAGTACTTC
j_gene: TRBJ2-1; abundance: -; len: 19; d_gene: TRBD2; v_gene: TRBV2; CDR3aa: CASLSGLSSGVSSYNEQFF; CDR3nt: TGTGCCAGCCTTTCGGGACTATCATCCGGAGTGAGCTCCTACAATGAGCAGTTCTTC
j_gene: TRBJ1-1; abundance: -; len: 13; d_gene: -; v_gene: TRBV2; CDR3aa: CASGVDMNTEAFF; CDR3nt: TGTGCCAGCGGGGTGGACATGAACACTGAAGCTTTCTTT
j_gene: TRBJ2-6; abundance: few; len: 16; d_gene: TRBD1; v_gene: TRBV15; CDR3aa: CATSRAGGSGANVLTF; CDR3nt: TGTGCCACCAGCAGAGCAGGGGGCTCTGGGGCCAACGTCCTGACTTTC
j_gene: TRBJ1-1; abundance: -; len: 11; d_gene: -; v_gene: TRBV7-9; CDR3aa: CASTPGTEAFF; CDR3nt: TGTGCCAGCACCCCGGGGACTGAAGCTTTCTTT
j_gene: TRBJ1-1; abundance: -; len: 12; d_gene: -; v_gene: TRBV6-5; CDR3aa: CASRRQEAEAFF; CDR3nt: TGTGCCAGCAGAAGACAGGAGGCTGAAGCTTTCTTT
j_gene: TRBJ2-5; abundance: few; len: 14; d_gene: TRBD2; v_gene: TRBV5-1; CDR3aa: CASSGSGSYETQYF; CDR3nt: TGCGCCAGCAGCGGGAGCGGGAGTTACGAGACCCAGTACTTC
j_gene: TRBJ2-5; abundance: -; len: 17; d_gene: TRBD1; v_gene: TRBV18; CDR3aa: CASSPPLMLTGEETQYF; CDR3nt: TGTGCCAGCTCACCACCGCTTATGTTAACAGGGGAAGAGACCCAGTACTTC
j_gene: TRBJ2-6; abundance: -; len: 15; d_gene: -; v_gene: TRBV30; CDR3aa: CAWTQLPSGANVLTF; CDR3nt: TGTGCCTGGACACAGCTCCCCTCTGGGGCCAACGTCCTGACTTTC
j_gene: TRBJ2-1; abundance: few; len: 15; d_gene: TRBD1; v_gene: TRBV28; CDR3aa: CASSPTGQGRGEQFF; CDR3nt: TGTGCCAGCAGCCCCACGGGACAGGGGCGAGGTGAGCAGTTCTTC
j_gene: TRBJ1-1; abundance: -; len: 15; d_gene: -; v_gene: TRBV6-5; CDR3aa: CASSYSGAMNTEAFF; CDR3nt: TGTGCCAGCAGTTACTCAGGGGCGATGAACACTGAAGCTTTCTTT
j_gene: TRBJ2-5; abundance: once; len: 13; d_gene: -; v_gene: TRBV2; CDR3aa: CASSGVRPETQYF; CDR3nt: TGTGCCAGCAGCGGGGTCCGGCCAGAGACCCAGTACTTC
j_gene: TRBJ1-1; abundance: -; len: 15; d_gene: -; v_gene: TRBV5-5; CDR3aa: CASSFDRMRNTEAFF; CDR3nt: TGTGCCAGCAGCTTTGACAGGATGCGGAACACTGAAGCTTTCTTT
j_gene: TRBJ2-2; abundance: -; len: 14; d_gene: -; v_gene: TRBV2; CDR3aa: CASSDRSSTGELFF; CDR3nt: TGTGCCAGCAGTGATAGGAGCAGCACCGGGGAGCTGTTTTTT
j_gene: TRBJ2-5; abundance: -; len: 16; d_gene: TRBD2; v_gene: TRBV30; CDR3aa: CAWRGGIAGLQETQYF; CDR3nt: TGTGCCTGGAGAGGCGGGATAGCGGGCCTCCAAGAGACCCAGTACTTC
j_gene: TRBJ2-7; abundance: -; len: 14; d_gene: TRBD2; v_gene: TRBV6-5; CDR3aa: CASNPGLGTYEQYF; CDR3nt: TGTGCCAGCAATCCGGGACTAGGGACCTACGAGCAGTACTTC
j_gene: TRBJ2-3; abundance: -; len: 14; d_gene: -; v_gene: TRBV19; CDR3aa: CASRRLGREDTQYF; CDR3nt: TGTGCCAGTAGGCGTCTGGGGCGGGAAGATACGCAGTATTTT
j_gene: TRBJ2-3; abundance: -; len: 16; d_gene: TRBD1; v_gene: TRBV10-3; CDR3aa: CAISEGDSRNTDTQYF; CDR3nt: TGTGCCATCAGTGAAGGGGACAGCCGGAACACAGATACGCAGTATTTT
j_gene: TRBJ2-7; abundance: -; len: 18; d_gene: TRBD1; v_gene: TRBV4-1; CDR3aa: CASSQVVKGARGSYEQYF; CDR3nt: TGCGCCAGCAGCCAAGTTGTTAAGGGGGCGCGAGGGTCCTACGAGCAGTACTTC
j_gene: TRBJ1-4; abundance: -; len: 15; d_gene: -; v_gene: TRBV27; CDR3aa: CASSFYKTTNEKLFF; CDR3nt: TGTGCCAGCAGTTTTTACAAGACAACTAATGAAAAACTGTTTTTT
j_gene: TRBJ1-2; abundance: -; len: 12; d_gene: -; v_gene: TRBV28; CDR3aa: CASSWTVPGYTF; CDR3nt: TGTGCCAGCAGCTGGACAGTCCCTGGCTACACCTTC
j_gene: TRBJ2-1; abundance: -; len: 14; d_gene: TRBD2; v_gene: TRBV7-9; CDR3aa: CSSSSGTSVVEQFF; CDR3nt: TGTTCCAGCAGTTCCGGGACTAGCGTTGTCGAGCAGTTCTTC
j_gene: TRBJ2-7; abundance: -; len: 14; d_gene: TRBD1; v_gene: TRBV11-1; CDR3aa: CASSFGTASSEQYF; CDR3nt: TGTGCCAGCAGCTTCGGGACAGCGAGTAGCGAGCAGTACTTC
j_gene: TRBJ2-7; abundance: -; len: 12; d_gene: -; v_gene: TRBV6-5; CDR3aa: CASKSTGSEQYF; CDR3nt: TGTGCCAGCAAGAGTACAGGGAGCGAGCAGTACTTC
j_gene: TRBJ2-6; abundance: once; len: 15; d_gene: -; v_gene: TRBV5-1; CDR3aa: CASSFQGSGANVLTF; CDR3nt: TGCGCCAGCAGCTTTCAGGGATCTGGGGCCAACGTCCTGACTTTC
j_gene: TRBJ2-1; abundance: -; len: 16; d_gene: TRBD2; v_gene: TRBV7-7; CDR3aa: CASSPGTSGSGNEQFF; CDR3nt: TGTGCCAGCAGCCCGGGGACTAGTGGGTCCGGCAATGAGCAGTTCTTC
j_gene: TRBJ2-2; abundance: -; len: 16; d_gene: -; v_gene: TRBV6-5; CDR3aa: CASSWETALNTGELFF; CDR3nt: TGTGCCAGCAGTTGGGAGACCGCCTTGAACACCGGGGAGCTGTTTTTT
j_gene: TRBJ1-1; abundance: once; len: 15; d_gene: -; v_gene: TRBV2; CDR3aa: CASSAPHTGMPEAFF; CDR3nt: TGTGCCAGCAGTGCCCCGCATACAGGGATGCCTGAAGCTTTCTTT
j_gene: TRBJ2-1; abundance: -; len: 16; d_gene: TRBD2; v_gene: TRBV2; CDR3aa: CASSGFGTSGYNEQFF; CDR3nt: TGTGCCAGCAGTGGGTTTGGGACTAGCGGCTACAATGAGCAGTTCTTC
j_gene: TRBJ2-7; abundance: -; len: 15; d_gene: -; v_gene: TRBV5-1; CDR3aa: CASSLGQIGAYEQYF; CDR3nt: TGCGCCAGCAGCTTGGGACAGATAGGAGCCTACGAGCAGTACTTC
j_gene: TRBJ2-5; abundance: -; len: 15; d_gene: TRBD1; v_gene: TRBV27; CDR3aa: CASSLSVGTGRPPYF; CDR3nt: TGTGCCAGCAGTTTATCTGTTGGGACAGGCCGGCCCCCGTACTTC
j_gene: TRBJ2-7; abundance: -; len: 14; d_gene: -; v_gene: TRBV2; CDR3aa: CASRLGGTEGEQYF; CDR3nt: TGTGCCAGCAGGCTAGGCGGGACGGAAGGCGAGCAGTACTTC
j_gene: TRBJ2-1; abundance: -; len: 14; d_gene: -; v_gene: TRBV5-6; CDR3aa: CASSSTIPGDEQFF; CDR3nt: TGTGCCAGCAGCTCGACGATTCCAGGCGATGAGCAGTTCTTC
j_gene: TRBJ1-2; abundance: -; len: 15; d_gene: TRBD1; v_gene: TRBV5-4; CDR3aa: CASSNRQGADYGYTF; CDR3nt: TGTGCCAGCAGCAACCGACAGGGGGCAGACTATGGCTACACCTTC
j_gene: TRBJ1-1; abundance: once; len: 14; d_gene: -; v_gene: TRBV5-1; CDR3aa: CASSSRTENTEAFF; CDR3nt: TGCGCCAGCAGCTCCAGGACAGAGAACACTGAAGCTTTCTTT
j_gene: TRBJ2-3; abundance: -; len: 14; d_gene: TRBD2; v_gene: TRBV7-9; CDR3aa: CASSRGTSGDTQYF; CDR3nt: TGTGCCAGCAGCCGGGGGACTAGCGGTGATACGCAGTATTTT
j_gene: TRBJ1-1; abundance: -; len: 15; d_gene: TRBD1; v_gene: TRBV5-6; CDR3aa: CASSLSGGWNTEAFF; CDR3nt: TGTGCCAGCAGCTTATCAGGGGGATGGAACACTGAAGCTTTCTTT
j_gene: TRBJ2-7; abundance: once; len: 11; d_gene: -; v_gene: TRBV28; CDR3aa: CASSDYYEQYF; CDR3nt: TGTGCCAGCAGTGACTACTACGAGCAGTACTTC
j_gene: TRBJ2-5; abundance: once; len: 14; d_gene: TRBD2; v_gene: TRBV5-1; CDR3aa: CASAYLAVQETQYF; CDR3nt: TGCGCCAGCGCTTACCTAGCGGTCCAAGAGACCCAGTACTTC
j_gene: TRBJ1-5; abundance: -; len: 16; d_gene: -; v_gene: TRBV4-1; CDR3aa: CASSQDTGGLNQPQHF; CDR3nt: TGCGCCAGCAGCCAGGACACCGGGGGGCTGAATCAGCCCCAGCATTTT
j_gene: TRBJ2-3; abundance: -; len: 12; d_gene: -; v_gene: TRBV7-2; CDR3aa: CASSFSRDTQYF; CDR3nt: TGTGCCAGCAGCTTTTCCAGAGATACGCAGTATTTT
j_gene: TRBJ1-5; abundance: -; len: 14; d_gene: -; v_gene: TRBV28; CDR3aa: CASSHGGGNQPQHF; CDR3nt: TGTGCCAGCAGTCACGGGGGGGGCAATCAGCCCCAGCATTTT
j_gene: TRBJ1-1; abundance: -; len: 13; d_gene: -; v_gene: TRBV6-1; CDR3aa: CASSTGTHTEAFF; CDR3nt: TGTGCCAGCAGTACCGGGACTCACACTGAAGCTTTCTTT
j_gene: TRBJ1-5; abundance: -; len: 15; d_gene: -; v_gene: TRBV27; CDR3aa: CASSLLAGGNQPQHF; CDR3nt: TGTGCCAGCAGTCTTCTGGCCGGAGGAAATCAGCCCCAGCATTTT
j_gene: TRBJ1-4; abundance: -; len: 13; d_gene: -; v_gene: TRBV5-1; CDR3aa: CASSKDSLEKLFF; CDR3nt: TGCGCCAGCAGCAAGGACAGCCTTGAAAAACTGTTTTTT
j_gene: TRBJ1-4; abundance: few; len: 17; d_gene: -; v_gene: TRBV4-1; CDR3aa: CASSQTRTQGYLGKLFF; CDR3nt: TGCGCCAGCAGTCAAACCCGAACTCAGGGTTACTTAGGAAAACTGTTTTTT
j_gene: TRBJ2-7; abundance: -; len: 14; d_gene: -; v_gene: TRBV28; CDR3aa: CASAGRTVSYEQYF; CDR3nt: TGTGCCAGCGCGGGGCGAACGGTCTCCTACGAGCAGTACTTC
j_gene: TRBJ2-7; abundance: -; len: 14; d_gene: -; v_gene: TRBV28; CDR3aa: CASRNGWSSYEQYF; CDR3nt: TGTGCCAGCAGAAACGGGTGGAGCTCCTACGAGCAGTACTTC
j_gene: TRBJ2-7; abundance: -; len: 17; d_gene: TRBD2; v_gene: TRBV7-9; CDR3aa: CSSSLAHRAGGSYEQYF; CDR3nt: TGTTCCAGCAGCTTAGCGCATAGGGCGGGAGGTTCCTACGAGCAGTACTTC
j_gene: TRBJ2-7; abundance: -; len: 14; d_gene: -; v_gene: TRBV10-3; CDR3aa: CAISPQGGTYEQYF; CDR3nt: TGTGCCATCAGTCCACAGGGTGGGACCTACGAGCAGTACTTC
j_gene: TRBJ2-5; abundance: -; len: 12; d_gene: -; v_gene: TRBV2; CDR3aa: CASSAVQETQYF; CDR3nt: TGTGCCAGCAGTGCCGTCCAAGAGACCCAGTACTTC
j_gene: TRBJ1-1; abundance: -; len: 15; d_gene: -; v_gene: TRBV2; CDR3aa: CASSVQPNRNTEAFF; CDR3nt: TGTGCCAGCAGTGTACAGCCCAACAGGAACACTGAAGCTTTCTTT